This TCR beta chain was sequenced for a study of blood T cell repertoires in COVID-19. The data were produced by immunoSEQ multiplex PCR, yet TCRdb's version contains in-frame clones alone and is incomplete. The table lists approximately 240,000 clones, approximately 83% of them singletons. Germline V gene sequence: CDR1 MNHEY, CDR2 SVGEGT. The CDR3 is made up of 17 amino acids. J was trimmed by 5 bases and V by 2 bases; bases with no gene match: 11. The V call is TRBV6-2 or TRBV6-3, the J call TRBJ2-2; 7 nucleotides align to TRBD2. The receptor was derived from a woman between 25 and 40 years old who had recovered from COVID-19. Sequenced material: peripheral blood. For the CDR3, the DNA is TGTGCCAGCAGTTACGCCCTTGGCGGGGGTGAGACCGGGGAGCTGTTTTTT. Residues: CASSYALGGGETGELFF.